The 17 T cell receptor beta chains in this list originate from one sample, sequenced in a study of OX40 agonist ivuxolimab in advanced cancers. The repertoire was sequenced with immunoSEQ multiplex PCR; TCRdb's copy has only in-frame clones and lacks some. Among 55,000 to 70,000 clones listed, 80% were seen once. The sequences come from CD4+ or CD8+ T cells sorted from blood, collected in a trial of the OX40 agonist ivuxolimab. The source is an adult with an advanced solid tumor such as melanoma, head and neck, liver or kidney cancer.

The gene calls are TRBV10-3 and TRBJ1-1; a weak D match, TRBD1 (6 bases). The germline CDR1 and CDR2 sequences are ENHRY and SYGVKD. This CDR3 has 14 amino acids. The V gene lost 7 bases and the J gene lost 7 bases, with 19 bases spanning the gap. CDR3 DNA: TGTGCCATCACCGCTTGGTCGGACAGCCGTGAAGCTTTCTTT. Its protein product is CAITAWSDSREAFF.

This clone was observed once. The rearrangement uses TRBV7-9 and TRBJ2-7; a possible D gene is TRBD2 (6 bases). Germline assignment: CDR1 SEHNR and CDR2 FQNEAQ (reference sequence). This CDR3 contains 12 residues. The ends were cut back, 5 bases at V and 3 bases at J, with 8 bases in the middle. The CDR3 loop is CASSTGSYEQYF. As DNA, the CDR3 is TGTGCCAGCAGCACCGGGAGCTACGAGCAGTACTTC.

The chain joins TRBV11-2 to TRBJ1-3, with 7 nucleotides matching TRBD1. V lost 3 bases and J lost 3; bases outside the gene matches: 5. Germline CDR1 reads SGHAT; CDR2 reads FQNNGV. The CDR3 has 15 amino acids. The CDR3 nucleotides are TGTGCCAGCAGCTTTCAGGGGGATAATGGAAACACCATATATTTT. This gives the protein CASSFQGDNGNTIYF.

The V gene is TRBV30, the J gene TRBJ1-1; D might be TRBD1 (5 bases). Germline V gene sequence: CDR1 GTSNPN, CDR2 SVGIG (reference sequence). The CDR3 is made up of 16 amino acids. The ends were cut back, 4 bases at V and 3 bases at J, with 21 bases in the middle. The CDR3 protein is CAWTIPFRVGDTEAFF. CDR3 nucleotide sequence: TGTGCCTGGACAATCCCTTTTAGGGTAGGGGACACTGAAGCTTTCTTT.

The chain's CDR3 is CASSILRDRTNYGYTF. CDR3 coding DNA: TGTGCCAGTAGTATACTCCGGGACAGGACCAACTATGGCTACACCTTC. The J gene is TRBJ1-2, the V gene TRBV19; 8 positions agree with TRBD1. This CDR3 is built from 16 residues. Germline trimming cut 2 bases from V and 2 bases from J; bases unmatched to any gene: 7. Germline V lookup: CDR1 LNHDA, CDR2 SQIVND (reference sequence).

This sequence joins TRBV5-1 and TRBJ1-1, with TRBD1 as a possible D gene (5 bases). Deletions cut 0 bases from V and 3 bases from J, with 9 bases between. The germline gives CDR1 SGHRS, CDR2 YFSETQ. CDR3 length: 14 amino acids. As DNA, the CDR3 is TGCGCCAGCAGCTTGGAAGCAGGGCACACTGAAGCTTTCTTT. Amino acids: CASSLEAGHTEAFF.

The chain carries TRBV5-5 and TRBJ1-2; D is ambiguous. V lost 3 bases and J 2 bases, leaving 14 bases between the germline ends. The length of the CDR3 is 15 residues. Germline CDR1 and CDR2: SGHKS and YYEKEE (reference sequence). CDR3 DNA: TGTGCCAGCAGCTCCTATACCCCCGGGAACTATGGCTACACCTTC. Protein: CASSSYTPGNYGYTF.

The chain joins TRBV27 to TRBJ1-4, with D possibly TRBD1 on 5 matching bases. V gave up 3 bases and J gave up 8 bases, with 19 bases separating them. This CDR3 comprises 16 residues. Per germline, CDR1 MNHEY and CDR2 SMNVEV (reference sequence). CDR3 residues: CASSFAYGASGEKLFF. The CDR3 nucleotides are TGTGCCAGCAGTTTCGCATACGGGGCCTCCGGCGAAAAACTGTTTTTT.

V and J are TRBV6-5 and TRBJ2-5, with D possibly TRBD1 on 6 matching bases. The CDR3 sequence is 15 residues long. Trimming removed 6 bases at V and 2 bases at J, with 16 bases between. Germline-derived CDR1 and CDR2 are MNHEY and SVGAGI. The CDR3 here is CASSHRVGGQETQYF. CDR3 coding DNA: TGTGCCAGCAGCCATCGGGTAGGGGGACAAGAGACCCAGTACTTC.

V is TRBV29-1 and J is TRBJ1-2; 8 nucleotides match TRBD1. Germline CDR1 and CDR2: SQVTM and ANQGSEA. This CDR3 spans 14 amino acids. After removal of 4 bases from V and 4 bases from J, the junction contained 8 bases not matched to a gene. In DNA, the CDR3 is TGCAGCGTTGTTGCAGGGGGCGGCGTCTATGGCTACACCTTC. Protein product: CSVVAGGGVYGYTF.

Note on this clone: The sample contains more than one DNA sequence encoding this CDR3. The chain joins TRBV19 to TRBJ2-3; TRBD1 matches at 7 bases. V was clipped by 4 bases and J by 2 bases; unmatched bases: 6. The germline V gene has CDR1 LNHDA and CDR2 SQIVND (reference sequence). The CDR3 runs to 15 residues. CDR3: CASSTGTDLTDTQYF. CDR3 bases: TGTGCCAGTAGTACCGGGACAGACCTCACAGATACGCAGTATTTT.

The gene calls are TRBV5-1 and TRBJ2-5; D is perhaps TRBD1 (6 bases). The CDR3 covers 15 residues. V was trimmed by 0 bases and J by 3 bases, leaving 12 bases between them. CDR1 is SGHRS, CDR2 YFSETQ, per germline. This CDR3 reads CASSLARTAEETQYF. The DNA for the CDR3 is TGCGCCAGCAGCTTGGCCCGGACAGCTGAAGAGACCCAGTACTTC.

The rearrangement uses TRBV6-5 and TRBJ2-3; perhaps TRBD2 as D (6 bases). Trimming left V 0 bases short and J 7 bases short, with 11 bases between. This CDR3 is built from 14 residues. CDR1 and CDR2 (germline): MNHEY, SVGAGI. The CDR3 loop reads CASSYSRDQNTQYF. In nucleotides, the CDR3 is TGTGCCAGCAGTTACTCGCGGGACCAAAATACGCAGTATTTT.

V and J are TRBV18 and TRBJ2-5; 10 bases are shared with TRBD1. The V segment lost 4 bases and the J segment 5 bases; nucleotides outside the gene matches: 4. Germline V lookup: CDR1 KGHSH, CDR2 LQKENI. This CDR3 is 14 amino acids long. CDR3 coding DNA: TGTGCCAGCTCACGGGACAGGGGCGGTGAGACCCAGTACTTC. Protein product: CASSRDRGGETQYF.

The chain employs TRBV2 and TRBJ2-5, with D perhaps assigned TRBD1 or TRBD2 (5 bases each). The CDR3 runs 13 residues. CDR1 SNHLY and CDR2 FYNNEI come from the germline V gene. Between the trimmed V and J ends, which lost 8 bases and 3 bases, there was a span of 13 bases. The CDR3 sequence: CASSLWGKETQYF. CDR3 nucleotides: TGTGCCAGCTCATTGTGGGGGAAAGAGACCCAGTACTTC. Based on the CDR3 plus reference TRBV2 and TRBJ2-5, the full variable domain is EPEVTQTPSHQVTQMGQEVILRCVPISNHLYFYWYRQILGQKVEFLVSFYNNEISEKSEIFDDQFSVERPDGSNFTLKIRSTKLEDSAMYFCASSLWGKETQYFGPGTRLLVL.

The chain carries TRBV7-2 and TRBJ1-6; D gene ambiguous. CDR1 is SGHTA, CDR2 FQGNSA, per germline. V was trimmed by 1 base and J by 7 bases, leaving 11 bases between them. The CDR3 sequence is 15 residues long. The CDR3 sequence is CASSLGQATNSPLHF. CDR3 bases: TGTGCCAGCAGCTTAGGGCAGGCTACAAATTCACCCCTCCACTTT.

CDR3 coding DNA: TGTGCCAGCAGTGGCGATAGCGGGGATGCTACTGAGCAGTTCTTC. Translating it yields CASSGDSGDATEQFF. The rearrangement links TRBV2 to TRBJ2-1; 8 bases map to TRBD2. Trimming cost V 4 bases and J 9 bases; bases outside gene matches: 11. CDR1 and CDR2 from the germline V gene are SNHLY and FYNNEI. The CDR3 runs 15 residues.